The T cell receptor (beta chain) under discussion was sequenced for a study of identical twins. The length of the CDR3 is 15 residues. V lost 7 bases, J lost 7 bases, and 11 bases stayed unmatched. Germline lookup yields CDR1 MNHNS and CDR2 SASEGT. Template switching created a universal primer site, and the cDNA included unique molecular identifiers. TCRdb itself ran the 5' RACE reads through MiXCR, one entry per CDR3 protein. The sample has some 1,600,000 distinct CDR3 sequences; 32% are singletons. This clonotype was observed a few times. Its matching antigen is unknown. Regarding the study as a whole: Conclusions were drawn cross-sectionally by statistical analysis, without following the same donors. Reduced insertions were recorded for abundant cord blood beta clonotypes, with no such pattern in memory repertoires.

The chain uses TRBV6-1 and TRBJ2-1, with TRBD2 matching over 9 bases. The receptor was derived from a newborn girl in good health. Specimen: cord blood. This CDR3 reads CASNPGTSFWNEQFF. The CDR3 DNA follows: TGTGCCAGCAACCCCGGGACTAGCTTTTGGAATGAGCAGTTCTTC.